Each of the 26 T cell receptor beta chains below was sequenced from the same sample in a study of T cell repertoires in cytomegalovirus infection. TCRdb itself ran the reads through MiXCR, one entry per CDR3 protein. Counted here are around 450,000 distinct CDR3 sequences, approximately 10% occurring once; the ten biggest clones make up more than 8.5%. Input material: PBMCs. Receptors were obtained from a human donor in good health (CMV status not recorded). Some clones in this sample may be carry-over from other donors' samples.

This clonotype was found many times. The chain uses TRBV7-9 and TRBJ1-6; a possible D gene is TRBD1 (5 bases). Trimming removed 2 bases from V and 10 bases from J, with 12 bases in between. Germline CDR1 SEHNR, CDR2 FQNEAQ (reference sequence). This CDR3 is 14 amino acids long. The CDR3 coding sequence is TGTGCCAGCAGCTTAAATCAGGGTCCCTCACCCCTCCACTTT. Its protein is CASSLNQGPSPLHF.

This clonotype was observed many times. This rearrangement joins TRBV6-6 to TRBJ2-5; the D is unclear. Deletions cut 7 bases from V and 1 base from J, with 10 bases between. The CDR3 contains 13 residues. The germline V gene encodes CDR1 MNHNY and CDR2 SVGAGI (reference sequence). In nucleotides, the CDR3 is TGTGCCAGCATTCCTAGTGCCCAAGAGACCCAGTACTTC. Encoded protein: CASIPSAQETQYF.

This clonotype was seen a handful of times. The chain links TRBV9 to TRBJ1-5; unclear D gene. V was trimmed by 0 bases and J by 1 base, leaving 8 bases between them. CDR3 size: 15 residues. CDR1 SGDLS and CDR2 YYNGEE come from the germline V gene. The CDR3 bases are TGTGCCAGCAGCGTAGAAGGTCTGAGCAATCAGCCCCAGCATTTT. This sequence encodes CASSVEGLSNQPQHF.

In this sample, this clonotype turned up many times. The chain is built from TRBV6-4 and TRBJ2-1; no clear D gene. The CDR3 is 15 residues long. Germline loops: CDR1 MRHNA, CDR2 SNTAGT. Trimming removed 4 bases from V and 0 bases from J, with 10 bases in between. The CDR3 is CASSVGQSSYNEQFF. CDR3 nucleotide sequence: TGTGCCAGCAGTGTGGGCCAGAGCTCCTACAATGAGCAGTTCTTC.

The rearrangement links TRBV12-5 to TRBJ1-1, with D unclear. Germline CDR1 is LGHNT and CDR2 is FRNRAP. The CDR3 is 13 residues long. Trimming pared 1 base from V and 5 bases from J, leaving 8 bases between. This CDR3 is CASGLDAGTEAFF. Here the CDR3 DNA reads TGTGCTAGTGGTTTGGATGCGGGAACTGAAGCTTTCTTT.

This clonotype was picked up many times. V and J are TRBV5-6 and TRBJ1-2; TRBD1 might be the D (5 bases). This CDR3 has 16 residues. V was shortened by 0 bases and J by 6 bases, with 18 bases between the two germline ends. Germline V gives CDR1 SGHDT, CDR2 YYEEEE. The CDR3 protein is CASSLGRDPKRDGYTF. CDR3 DNA sequence: TGTGCCAGCAGCTTGGGCCGGGACCCTAAAAGGGATGGCTACACCTTC. The whole variable domain, filled in from reference TRBV5-6 and TRBJ1-2, reads DAGVTQSPTHLIKTRGQQVTLRCSPKSGHDTVSWYQQALGQGPQFIFQYYEEEERQRGNFPDRFSGHQFPNYSSELNVNALLLGDSALYLCASSLGRDPKRDGYTFGSGTRLTVV.

This clonotype was found many times. This rearrangement joins TRBV23-1 to TRBJ2-5; D uncertain. TRBV23-1 falls under the ORF class, with uncertain function. V was trimmed by 2 bases and J by 0 bases, leaving 7 bases between them. The CDR3 totals 14 residues. CDR3 in amino acids: CASSQKRDQETQYF. The CDR3 nucleotides are TGCGCCAGCAGTCAAAAAAGGGACCAAGAGACCCAGTACTTC.

This clonotype came up many times. This sequence joins TRBV7-6 and TRBJ1-3; D is uncertain. V gave up 3 bases and J gave up 6 bases, with 12 bases separating them. Germline CDR1 SGHVS, CDR2 FNYEAQ. The CDR3 is 14 residues long. The CDR3 sequence: CASSLSGLENTIYF. CDR3 nucleotides: TGTGCCAGCAGCTTGTCTGGATTGGAAAACACCATATATTTT.

This clonotype was recorded many times. The chain carries TRBV28 and TRBJ1-5; 10 positions agree with TRBD1. This CDR3 comprises 16 residues. Trimming took 2 bases from V and 5 from J; bases not matched to a gene: 6. CDR1 MDHEN and CDR2 SYDVKM come from the germline V gene. CDR3 sequence: CASSLGRDRGYQPQHF. CDR3 bases: TGTGCCAGCAGTTTAGGCCGGGACAGGGGATATCAGCCCCAGCATTTT.

This clonotype appeared many times. V is TRBV18 and J is TRBJ1-5; 7 bases are shared with TRBD1. Germline CDR1 and CDR2: KGHSH and LQKENI. Trimming cost V 6 bases and J 7 bases; bases outside gene matches: 12. This CDR3 has 15 amino acids. The CDR3 sequence is CASSTAGQEGQPQHF. In DNA, the CDR3 is TGTGCCAGCTCTACCGCAGGACAGGAGGGGCAGCCCCAGCATTTT.

The J gene is TRBJ2-7, the V gene TRBV12-3 or TRBV12-4, with D possibly being TRBD1 or TRBD2 (6 bases each). The CDR3 is 19 residues long. Trimming cost V 4 bases and J 5 bases, with 30 bases left between them. CDR3 loop: CASSSTFRERGERSNEQYF. The DNA of the CDR3 is TGTGCCAGCAGTTCTACCTTCCGGGAAAGGGGGGAAAGGTCGAACGAGCAGTACTTC.

This clonotype was found many times. V gene TRBV7-8 combines with J gene TRBJ2-1; tentative D call: TRBD2 (5 bases). The CDR3 loop spans 14 amino acids. With 2 bases removed from V and 7 bases from J, the gap between germline ends came to 12 bases. CDR1 is SGHVS, CDR2 FQNEAQ, per germline. This CDR3 reads CASSLSTSGNEQFF. Here the CDR3 DNA reads TGTGCCAGCAGCTTATCGACATCGGGGAATGAGCAGTTCTTC.

Ten or more counts support this clonotype. This sequence joins TRBV6-1 and TRBJ1-6; TRBD1 agrees at 8 bases. The V and J ends lost 7 bases and 9 bases, in that order; junction bases with no gene match: 17. Germline V CDR1 and CDR2: MNHNS, SASEGT. The CDR3 has 17 amino acids. The CDR3 region is CASTEAGGVSRSSPLHF. CDR3 nucleotide sequence: TGTGCCAGCACCGAGGCAGGGGGCGTCTCCAGGAGTTCACCCCTCCACTTT.

This clonotype was counted a few times. The chain joins TRBV29-1 to TRBJ1-1; no definite D call. This CDR3 has 12 amino acids. Trimming took 6 bases from V and 6 from J, leaving 14 bases between them. Germline CDR1 reads SQVTM; CDR2 reads ANQGSEA. The CDR3 nucleotides are TGCAGCGTCCGAGGAGGCGTGTCTGAAGCTTTCTTT. This translates into CSVRGGVSEAFF.

This clonotype has at least ten counts. The rearrangement uses TRBV7-2 and TRBJ1-4; D is possibly TRBD1 (5 bases). CDR1 is SGHTA, CDR2 FQGNSA, per germline. V lost 3 bases, J lost 8 bases, and 13 bases lay in between. The CDR3 runs 14 residues. The CDR3 sequence is CASSFDPRDEKLFF. CDR3 nucleotide sequence: TGTGCCAGCAGCTTTGACCCCCGGGACGAAAAACTGTTTTTT.

This clonotype was seen repeatedly, ten times or more. The rearrangement uses TRBV2 and TRBJ2-1; D gene unclear. Germline-derived CDR1 and CDR2 are SNHLY and FYNNEI. The CDR3 totals 15 residues. Deletions cut 7 bases from V and 3 bases from J, with 16 bases between. CDR3 region: CASKEPKSYYNEQFF. CDR3 coding DNA: TGTGCCAGCAAGGAACCCAAGTCGTACTACAATGAGCAGTTCTTC.

The gene calls are TRBV25-1 and TRBJ2-1; TRBD2 matches at 11 bases. The CDR3 extends over 14 amino acids. Losses at the gene ends were 2 bases for V and 16 bases for J; bases not matched to a gene: 10. The germline V gene encodes CDR1 MGHDK and CDR2 SYGVNS. The CDR3 sequence is CASSESRASGGSFF. In DNA form, the CDR3 reads TGTGCCAGCAGTGAAAGTAGGGCTAGCGGGGGGAGTTTCTTC.

This clonotype was recorded at least ten times. This chain joins TRBV28 and TRBJ2-5, with TRBD2 identical over 7 bases. The CDR3 spans 14 residues. V dropped 4 bases and J dropped 5; count of bases not matched to a gene: 7. Germline values: CDR1 MDHEN, CDR2 SYDVKM. The CDR3 reads CASSSSGEGETQYF. Here the CDR3 DNA reads TGTGCCAGCAGTTCCAGCGGGGAGGGGGAGACCCAGTACTTC.

This clonotype was picked up many times. This sequence joins TRBV5-1 and TRBJ2-1, with D unclear. The CDR3 runs to 15 residues. V lost 7 bases and J lost 8, with 22 bases in between. Germline CDR1 reads SGHRS; CDR2 reads YFSETQ. DNA of the CDR3: TGCGCCAGCTCGGATCGACTCACGCCCCGGCATGAGCAGTTCTTC. Protein: CASSDRLTPRHEQFF.

This clonotype was counted between two and nine times. The CDR3 here is CSVDSGSGYTF. The CDR3, as DNA: TGCAGCGTTGATAGTGGGAGTGGCTACACCTTC. This sequence joins TRBV29-1 and TRBJ1-2; the D is unclear. CDR1 is SQVTM, CDR2 ANQGSEA, per germline. CDR3 size: 11 residues. Trimming took 3 bases from V and 7 from J, leaving 9 bases between them.

This clonotype was observed a handful of times. This chain joins TRBV7-3 and TRBJ2-1; 9 bases are shared with TRBD2. V was clipped by 1 base and J by 6 bases; unmatched bases: 4. The CDR3 is 15 residues long. Germline V gene sequence: CDR1 SGHTA, CDR2 FQGTGA. The CDR3 DNA reads TGTGCCAGCAGCTTAATAGCGGGAGTGGGCAATGAGCAGTTCTTC. Translation: CASSLIAGVGNEQFF. Supplemented by reference TRBV7-3 and TRBJ2-1, the full variable domain reads GAGVSQTPSNKVTEKGKYVELRCDPISGHTALYWYRQSLGQGPEFLIYFQGTGAADDSGLPNDRFFAVRPEGSVSTLKIQRTERGDSAVYLCASSLIAGVGNEQFFGPGTRLTVL.

This clonotype came up a few times. V is TRBV20-1 and J is TRBJ1-2; D remains unclear. Trimming cost V 5 bases and J 9 bases, with 16 bases left between them. Looked up from germline, CDR1 is DFQATT and CDR2 is SNEGSKA (reference sequence). CDR3 length: 12 residues. The chain's CDR3 is CSAVITLARYTF. CDR3 nucleotides: TGCAGTGCTGTAATAACCCTGGCCCGCTACACCTTC.

This clonotype was counted only a few times. The genes are TRBV5-1 and TRBJ1-2; D is unclear. V was shortened by 2 bases and J by 2 bases, with 13 bases between the two germline ends. The germline gives CDR1 SGHRS, CDR2 YFSETQ. CDR3 length: 15 amino acids. CDR3 amino acids: CASSFGGQDNYGYTF. The CDR3 DNA follows: TGCGCCAGCAGCTTCGGAGGGCAAGACAACTATGGCTACACCTTC.

On this clonotype itself: A read error may explain this, as a much larger clone is one base away. The chain uses TRBV10-3 and TRBJ2-1, with 14 bases aligning to TRBD2. This CDR3 has 15 residues. The ends lost 5 bases at V and 9 bases at J; junction bases unmatched: 6. The germline CDR1 and CDR2 sequences are ENHRY and SYGVKD. CDR3 DNA sequence: TGTGCCATCAGTCGACTAGCGGGGGGGAACAGTGAGCAGTTCTTC. It translates to CAISRLAGGNSEQFF.

This rearrangement joins TRBV5-5 to TRBJ1-6; TRBD1 aligns across 7 bases. There are 15 residues in the CDR3. V trimming: 2 bases; J trimming: 7 bases; junction bases outside the gene matches: 6. Germline CDR1 SGHKS, CDR2 YYEKEE (reference sequence). The CDR3 loop is CASSFGTALNSPLHF. The CDR3 DNA reads TGTGCCAGCAGCTTCGGGACAGCATTAAATTCACCCCTCCACTTT.

This clonotype was detected ten times or more. The chain carries TRBV29-1 and TRBJ1-1; no clear D. The CDR3 runs to 12 residues. Trimming pared 0 bases from V and 7 bases from J, leaving 9 bases between. Germline V CDR1 and CDR2: SQVTM, ANQGSEA. The CDR3 protein is CSVEDLQLEAFF. CDR3 coding DNA: TGCAGCGTTGAAGATCTCCAGCTTGAAGCTTTCTTT.